This T cell receptor (beta chain) came from a study of CD8+ T cells in alopecia areata. CDR1 and CDR2 from the germline V gene are MDHEN and SYDVKM. The CDR3 has 15 residues. The V end lost 7 bases, the J end lost 3 bases, and 18 bases lay between the germline ends. RNA, once extracted, was reverse transcribed into cDNA for use as the sequencing template. Measured with immunoSEQ multiplex PCR; TCRdb has only the in-frame clones, and not every one. The sample consists of roughly 120,000 clones, about 60% of them appearing once. Sample: CD4+ T cells sorted from blood. V usage is TRBV28 and J usage is TRBJ1-2, with TRBD1 as a possible D gene (6 bases). This TCR was sampled from a human donor in good health. CDR3 amino acids: CASMRGGALDYGYTF. The CDR3 DNA sequence: TGTGCCAGCATGCGAGGGGGAGCCCTTGACTATGGCTACACCTTC.